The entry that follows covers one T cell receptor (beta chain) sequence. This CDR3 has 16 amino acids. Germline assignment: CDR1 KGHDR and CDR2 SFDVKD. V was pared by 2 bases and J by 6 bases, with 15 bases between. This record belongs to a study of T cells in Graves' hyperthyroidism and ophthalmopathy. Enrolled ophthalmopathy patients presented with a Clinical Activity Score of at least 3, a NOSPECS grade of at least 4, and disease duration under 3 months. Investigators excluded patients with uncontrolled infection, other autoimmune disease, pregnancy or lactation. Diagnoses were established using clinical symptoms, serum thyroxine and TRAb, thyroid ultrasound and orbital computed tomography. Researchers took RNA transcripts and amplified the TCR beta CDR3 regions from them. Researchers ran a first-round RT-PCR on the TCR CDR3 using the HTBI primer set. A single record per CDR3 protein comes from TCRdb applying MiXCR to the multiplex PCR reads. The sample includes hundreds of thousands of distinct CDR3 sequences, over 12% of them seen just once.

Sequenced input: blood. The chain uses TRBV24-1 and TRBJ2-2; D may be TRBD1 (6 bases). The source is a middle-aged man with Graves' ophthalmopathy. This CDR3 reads CATSDSSGAYSGELFF. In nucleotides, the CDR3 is TGTGCCACCAGTGATTCGTCAGGGGCGTATTCCGGGGAGCTGTTTTTT.